This entry is about one TCR beta chain. The data stem from a study of blood T cell repertoires in COVID-19. Study details: The study drew acute and convalescent COVID-19 samples from the United States, Italy and Spain. In each case, the material was cDNA or gDNA derived from T cells, B-cell-depleted T cells, or PBMCs.

Study processing details: Nucleated cell counts were estimated from reference gene primer amplification. Generated by immunoSEQ multiplex PCR, the TCRdb table keeps only in-frame clones and is missing some. The D gene and trimming were derived from the DNA, and the V and J assignments and clone size from that table. The table has a few hundred thousand clones, over 65% seen once. CDR1 and CDR2 (germline): MDHEN, SYDVKM. This CDR3 contains 15 residues. The ends lost 5 bases at V and 4 bases at J; junction bases unmatched: 11. The TCR comes from a human donor with acute or convalescent COVID-19. The donor label of this sample is uncertain. The sequenced material came from peripheral blood. This chain connects TRBV28 to TRBJ2-7; 7 bases fit TRBD1. CDR3 in DNA: TGTGCCAGCAGTCCGAGACAGGGTATTCTTTACGAGCAGTACTTC. It specifies CASSPRQGILYEQYF. The full variable domain, rest sourced from reference TRBV28 and TRBJ2-7, is DVKVTQSSRYLVKRTGEKVFLECVQDMDHENMFWYRQDPGLGLRLIYFSYDVKMKEKGDIPEGYSVSREKKERFSLILESASTNQTSMYLCASSPRQGILYEQYFGPGTRLTVT.